The rows below give T cell receptor beta chains drawn from one sample of a study of T-cell memory formation after mild COVID-19. TCRdb analysed the 5' RACE reads with MiXCR anew, one entry per CDR3 protein. The profile shows 400,000 to 500,000 distinct CDR3 sequences, 24% of them singletons. The material sequenced was PBMCs or a T cell subset sorted from them (not recorded which). All receptors derive from an adult woman who had mild COVID-19 (a few samples of this study predate the infection). Cell type and time point are not known. The CDR3 runs from the conserved cysteine through the conserved F or W. The order of the fields is V gene, D gene, J gene, clone size, CDR3 DNA, CDR3 protein. D genes are given only for firm matches. The size field is filled for only some rows; it gives once, few, many or a size class.

V gene: TRBV27
D gene: -
J gene: TRBJ2-7
clone size: -
CDR3 DNA: TGTGCCAGCAGACCTGGACGGCCGGGACACGGGCCCTACGAGCAGTACTTC
CDR3 protein: CASRPGRPGHGPYEQYF

V gene: TRBV7-8
D gene: -
J gene: TRBJ2-1
clone size: few
CDR3 DNA: TGTGCCAGCAGCTTCGCACCAAGCTCCTACAATGAGCAGTTCTTC
CDR3 protein: CASSFAPSSYNEQFF

V gene: TRBV11-3
D gene: -
J gene: TRBJ1-1
clone size: many
CDR3 DNA: TGTGCCAGCAGCCCGCAAGGCCGGCAACCGGACATTCCTATGAACACTGAAGCTTTCTTT
CDR3 protein: CASSPQGRQPDIPMNTEAFF

V gene: TRBV4-2
D gene: TRBD2
J gene: TRBJ2-7
clone size: few
CDR3 DNA: TGTGCCAGCAGCCAAGATTGGACTAGCGACTACGAGCAGTACTTC
CDR3 protein: CASSQDWTSDYEQYF

V gene: TRBV29-1
D gene: TRBD1
J gene: TRBJ1-4
clone size: -
CDR3 DNA: TGCAGCGTTGAGATGGGTGGATCGGGACAGGGGAATGAAAAACTGTTTTTT
CDR3 protein: CSVEMGGSGQGNEKLFF

V gene: TRBV4-1
D gene: TRBD2
J gene: TRBJ2-1
clone size: -
CDR3 DNA: TGCGCCAGCAGCCAAGTTGGGGGGGTCTCCTACAATGAGCAGTTCTTC
CDR3 protein: CASSQVGGVSYNEQFF

V gene: TRBV2
D gene: -
J gene: TRBJ1-1
clone size: few
CDR3 DNA: TGTGCCAGCATCCCTACTCCGGGGCGAGCCACTGAAGCTTTCTTT
CDR3 protein: CASIPTPGRATEAFF

V gene: TRBV15
D gene: -
J gene: TRBJ2-3
clone size: -
CDR3 DNA: TGTGCCACCAGCGGGACACGAAGGGGCACAGATACGCAGTATTTT
CDR3 protein: CATSGTRRGTDTQYF

V gene: TRBV7-2
D gene: -
J gene: TRBJ2-4
clone size: many
CDR3 DNA: TGTGCCAGCAGCCATCAGGGCATTCAGTACTTC
CDR3 protein: CASSHQGIQYF

V gene: TRBV18
D gene: -
J gene: TRBJ1-1
clone size: -
CDR3 DNA: TGTGCCAGCTCACCGGCGGAGGGAATGAACACTGAAGCTTTCTTT
CDR3 protein: CASSPAEGMNTEAFF

V gene: TRBV4-1
D gene: TRBD1
J gene: TRBJ1-1
clone size: -
CDR3 DNA: TGCGCCAGCAGCCATCGGACAGGGGGGGACACTGAAGCTTTCTTT
CDR3 protein: CASSHRTGGDTEAFF

V gene: TRBV6-5
D gene: -
J gene: TRBJ2-5
clone size: few
CDR3 DNA: TGTGCCAGCAGTTTCTCAACAGGGAGGGAGACCCAGTACTTC
CDR3 protein: CASSFSTGRETQYF

V gene: TRBV20-1
D gene: TRBD1
J gene: TRBJ1-2
clone size: few
CDR3 DNA: TGCAGTGCTAGAGACCCCGGGACAGGGGAAAACGGTGGCTACACCTTC
CDR3 protein: CSARDPGTGENGGYTF

V gene: TRBV2
D gene: TRBD2
J gene: TRBJ2-3
clone size: -
CDR3 DNA: TGTGCCAGCAGGGCCCCGGTCGGGACTAGCGGGAGTATCACAGATACGCAGTATTTT
CDR3 protein: CASRAPVGTSGSITDTQYF

V gene: TRBV15
D gene: -
J gene: TRBJ1-1
clone size: many
CDR3 DNA: TGTGCCACCGCCTTGGATGAGGGGAGGACTGAAGCTTTCTTT
CDR3 protein: CATALDEGRTEAFF

V gene: TRBV5-1
D gene: TRBD1
J gene: TRBJ2-2
clone size: -
CDR3 DNA: TGCGCCAGCAGCACACAGGGGGCGAACGGGGAGCTGTTTTTT
CDR3 protein: CASSTQGANGELFF

V gene: TRBV25-1
D gene: TRBD1
J gene: TRBJ2-7
clone size: -
CDR3 DNA: TGTGCCAGCAGTCCTGACAGGGGGATCTACGAGCAGTACTTC
CDR3 protein: CASSPDRGIYEQYF

V gene: TRBV12-3/TRBV12-4
D gene: -
J gene: TRBJ2-3
clone size: few
CDR3 DNA: TGTGCCAGCAGTTTTGAGCTCAGCGGGACAGATACGCAGTATTTT
CDR3 protein: CASSFELSGTDTQYF

V gene: TRBV25-1
D gene: TRBD1
J gene: TRBJ2-1
clone size: few
CDR3 DNA: TGTGCCAGCGGCCGGACAGGAAGGTACGGGCAGTTCTTC
CDR3 protein: CASGRTGRYGQFF

V gene: TRBV6-2/TRBV6-3
D gene: -
J gene: TRBJ1-5
clone size: few
CDR3 DNA: TGTGCCAGCGCGTTGGGGGCAGGTCAGCCCCAGCATTTT
CDR3 protein: CASALGAGQPQHF